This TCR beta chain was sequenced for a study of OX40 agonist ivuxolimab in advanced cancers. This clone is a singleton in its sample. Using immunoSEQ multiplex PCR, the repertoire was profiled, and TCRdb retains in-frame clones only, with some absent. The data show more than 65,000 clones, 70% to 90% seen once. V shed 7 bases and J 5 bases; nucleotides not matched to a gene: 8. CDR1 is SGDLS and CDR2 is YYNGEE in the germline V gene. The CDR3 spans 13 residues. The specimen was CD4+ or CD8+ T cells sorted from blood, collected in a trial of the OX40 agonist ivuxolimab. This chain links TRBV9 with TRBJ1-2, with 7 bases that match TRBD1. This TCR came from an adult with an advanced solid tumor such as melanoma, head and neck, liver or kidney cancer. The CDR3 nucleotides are TGTGCCAGCGCGGCCGGACAGGAGTATGGCTACACCTTC. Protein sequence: CASAAGQEYGYTF.